A selection of T cell receptor beta chains follows, all from one sample in a study of post-analysis software for immune sequencing data. MiXCR was run by TCRdb on the PCR reads, yielding one entry per CDR3 protein. In the table there are about 820,000 distinct CDR3 sequences, 53% of which are singletons. The source material was blood. These receptors were obtained from a girl aged 5 to 17 with multiple sclerosis. Each CDR3 is given with its conserved first and last residue. Fields, in order: V gene, J gene, clone size, D gene, CDR3 DNA, CDR3 protein. A D gene is named only where the DNA matches it firmly. The size of a clone is reported for some rows only, either as once, few or many, or as a class for expanded clones.

v_call: TRBV20-1; j_call: TRBJ2-4; clone_size: .; d_call: .; cdr3_nt: TGCAGTGCTCCCCACGGCAGCGTAGCCAAAAACATTCGGTACTTC; cdr3_aa: CSAPHGSVAKNIRYF
v_call: TRBV7-6; j_call: TRBJ2-7; clone_size: .; d_call: .; cdr3_nt: TGTGCCAGCAGCCCCCCCCTTTGGGAGTCAGCGCCCTACGAGCAGTACTTC; cdr3_aa: CASSPPLWESAPYEQYF
v_call: TRBV11-2; j_call: TRBJ2-5; clone_size: few; d_call: TRBD2; cdr3_nt: TGTGCCAGCAGCCTCCAGCAGACTAGCGTAGAAGAGACCCAGTACTTC; cdr3_aa: CASSLQQTSVEETQYF
v_call: TRBV12-3/TRBV12-4; j_call: TRBJ1-2; clone_size: .; d_call: .; cdr3_nt: TGTGCCAGCAGTTTTCTGCAGGGGATGTTGAATGGCTACACCTTC; cdr3_aa: CASSFLQGMLNGYTF
v_call: TRBV24-1; j_call: TRBJ2-5; clone_size: .; d_call: TRBD1; cdr3_nt: TGTGCCACCAGTGATCGGCGGACAGGGGAAGAGACCCAGTACTTC; cdr3_aa: CATSDRRTGEETQYF
v_call: TRBV20-1; j_call: TRBJ2-3; clone_size: .; d_call: .; cdr3_nt: TGCAGTGCTACGGGGCCCAGCACAGATACGCAGTATTTT; cdr3_aa: CSATGPSTDTQYF
v_call: TRBV20-1; j_call: TRBJ2-3; clone_size: once; d_call: TRBD2; cdr3_nt: TGCAGTGCTATCGATACACCGGGGGGGGGCACAGATACGCAGTATTTT; cdr3_aa: CSAIDTPGGGTDTQYF
v_call: TRBV7-6; j_call: TRBJ2-3; clone_size: .; d_call: TRBD2; cdr3_nt: TGTGCCAGCAGCACCAGATTAGCGGGAGTCCAGAGAGATACGCAGTATTTT; cdr3_aa: CASSTRLAGVQRDTQYF
v_call: TRBV25-1; j_call: TRBJ2-7; clone_size: once; d_call: TRBD2; cdr3_nt: TGTGCCAGCAGAGTATCCGGGACTAGCGGGGCCGGGAGGGCCTACGAGCAGTACTTC; cdr3_aa: CASRVSGTSGAGRAYEQYF
v_call: TRBV7-3; j_call: TRBJ2-5; clone_size: .; d_call: .; cdr3_nt: TGTGCCAGCTCCCCCAGGGGGGAGAATGAGCAGTACTTC; cdr3_aa: CASSPRGENEQYF
v_call: TRBV10-3; j_call: TRBJ2-7; clone_size: .; d_call: .; cdr3_nt: TGTGCCATCGGTGGCAGCGTCTACGAGCAGTACTTC; cdr3_aa: CAIGGSVYEQYF
v_call: TRBV27; j_call: TRBJ2-5; clone_size: .; d_call: .; cdr3_nt: TGTGCCAGCAGTGTTTCTCGACAGGGGAGGGGCCAGTACTTC; cdr3_aa: CASSVSRQGRGQYF
v_call: TRBV5-1; j_call: TRBJ1-2; clone_size: few; d_call: .; cdr3_nt: TGCGCCAGCAGCCCGCAATCAGGCCAGGAGTATGGCTACACCTTC; cdr3_aa: CASSPQSGQEYGYTF
v_call: TRBV6-1; j_call: TRBJ1-1; clone_size: few; d_call: .; cdr3_nt: TGTGCCAGCAGTGTTAGATCTTCGAACACTGAAGCTTTCTTT; cdr3_aa: CASSVRSSNTEAFF
v_call: TRBV7-2; j_call: TRBJ2-1; clone_size: few; d_call: .; cdr3_nt: TGTGCCAGCAGCTTAGCGGTCTACAATGAGCAGTTCTTC; cdr3_aa: CASSLAVYNEQFF
v_call: TRBV6-5; j_call: TRBJ2-7; clone_size: .; d_call: TRBD2; cdr3_nt: TGTGCCAGCAGTTCCGTACCGACTAGCGGGTCCTACGAGCAGTACTTC; cdr3_aa: CASSSVPTSGSYEQYF
v_call: TRBV15; j_call: TRBJ1-2; clone_size: .; d_call: .; cdr3_nt: TGTGCCACCAGCAGGGACCGACTGATCTATGGCTACACCTTC; cdr3_aa: CATSRDRLIYGYTF
v_call: TRBV3-1; j_call: TRBJ2-7; clone_size: .; d_call: .; cdr3_nt: TGTGCCAGCAGCCCCCGGGACACCAAGGCAACCTACGAGCAGTACTTC; cdr3_aa: CASSPRDTKATYEQYF
v_call: TRBV29-1; j_call: TRBJ2-7; clone_size: few; d_call: .; cdr3_nt: TGCAGCGCCCTCTCCAATTCCTACGAGCAGTACTTC; cdr3_aa: CSALSNSYEQYF
v_call: TRBV15; j_call: TRBJ1-2; clone_size: .; d_call: TRBD1; cdr3_nt: TGTGCCACCAGCAGAGATATCTTAAAACAGGGGGGCTATAACTATGGCTACACCTTC; cdr3_aa: CATSRDILKQGGYNYGYTF
v_call: TRBV6-2/TRBV6-3; j_call: TRBJ2-3; clone_size: .; d_call: TRBD2; cdr3_nt: TGTGCCAGCAGTGGAGGACTAGCGGCCACAGATACGCAGTATTTT; cdr3_aa: CASSGGLAATDTQYF
v_call: TRBV20-1; j_call: TRBJ2-3; clone_size: .; d_call: TRBD2; cdr3_nt: TGCAGTGCTAGAGATCCTTGGGCGGGAGTTGTCGATACGCAGTATTTT; cdr3_aa: CSARDPWAGVVDTQYF
v_call: TRBV7-9; j_call: TRBJ2-1; clone_size: few; d_call: TRBD2; cdr3_nt: TGTGCCAGCAGCTCTTCCGGGACTAGCCCCCACAATGAGCAGTTCTTC; cdr3_aa: CASSSSGTSPHNEQFF
v_call: TRBV20-1; j_call: TRBJ2-1; clone_size: .; d_call: .; cdr3_nt: TGCAGTGCTAGTACAGGAAGGACCTCCTACAATGAGCAGTTCTTC; cdr3_aa: CSASTGRTSYNEQFF
v_call: TRBV6-4; j_call: TRBJ2-1; clone_size: .; d_call: .; cdr3_nt: TGTGCCAGCAGTGAACTACAGGGCGGGAATGAGCAGTTCTTC; cdr3_aa: CASSELQGGNEQFF
v_call: TRBV12-3/TRBV12-4; j_call: TRBJ1-5; clone_size: .; d_call: .; cdr3_nt: TGTGCCAGCAGCCTCGAGGAGGGTCAGCCCCAGCATTTT; cdr3_aa: CASSLEEGQPQHF
v_call: TRBV6-2/TRBV6-3; j_call: TRBJ2-1; clone_size: .; d_call: .; cdr3_nt: TGTGCCAGCATAGGACGGCTTTGGGATGAGCAGTTCTTC; cdr3_aa: CASIGRLWDEQFF
v_call: TRBV12-3/TRBV12-4; j_call: TRBJ2-5; clone_size: .; d_call: .; cdr3_nt: TGTGCCAGCAGTCAACAGGGTTTTGGAGAGACCCAGTACTTC; cdr3_aa: CASSQQGFGETQYF
v_call: TRBV7-9; j_call: TRBJ2-1; clone_size: few; d_call: TRBD2; cdr3_nt: TGTGCCAGCAGCCCAGGACTAGCGGGAGCGAGGTGGAATGAGCAGTTCTTC; cdr3_aa: CASSPGLAGARWNEQFF
v_call: TRBV24-1; j_call: TRBJ2-5; clone_size: few; d_call: .; cdr3_nt: TGTGCCACCAGTGACCGCGGAGAGACCCAGTACTTC; cdr3_aa: CATSDRGETQYF
v_call: TRBV7-6; j_call: TRBJ2-5; clone_size: .; d_call: TRBD2; cdr3_nt: TGTGCCAGCAGCATCACGACTAGCGGGCCGAGGGAGACCCAGTACTTC; cdr3_aa: CASSITTSGPRETQYF
v_call: TRBV7-2; j_call: TRBJ1-2; clone_size: .; d_call: .; cdr3_nt: TGTGCCAGCAGCTTAGACAGGGATCTTGGCTACACCTTC; cdr3_aa: CASSLDRDLGYTF
v_call: TRBV20-1; j_call: TRBJ2-1; clone_size: .; d_call: TRBD2; cdr3_nt: TGCAGTGCTACACTAGCGGGATTGGGCGGTGAGCAGTTCTTC; cdr3_aa: CSATLAGLGGEQFF
v_call: TRBV7-9; j_call: TRBJ2-4; clone_size: many; d_call: TRBD1; cdr3_nt: TGTGCCAGCAGCGCAGGACAGGGAGAAAACATTCAGTACTTC; cdr3_aa: CASSAGQGENIQYF
v_call: TRBV29-1; j_call: TRBJ2-2; clone_size: .; d_call: TRBD2; cdr3_nt: TGCAGCGTTGTGAGCGGGAGAAACACCGGGGAGCTGTTTTTT; cdr3_aa: CSVVSGRNTGELFF
v_call: TRBV4-1; j_call: TRBJ2-5; clone_size: .; d_call: TRBD1; cdr3_nt: TGCGCCAGCAGCCAAGATTGGGGACAGGGTATCGAGACCCAGTACTTC; cdr3_aa: CASSQDWGQGIETQYF
v_call: TRBV28; j_call: TRBJ1-2; clone_size: .; d_call: .; cdr3_nt: TGTGCCAGCAGGGACACAGGGACCCAGTATGGCTACACCTTC; cdr3_aa: CASRDTGTQYGYTF
v_call: TRBV21-1; j_call: TRBJ2-1; clone_size: .; d_call: .; cdr3_nt: TGTGCCAGCAGCCCCACGTCGGGTAATGAGCAGTTCTTC; cdr3_aa: CASSPTSGNEQFF
v_call: TRBV4-1; j_call: TRBJ2-4; clone_size: .; d_call: .; cdr3_nt: TGCGCCAGCAGCCCGTTCATCGGACGGGAGCGAAACATTCAGTACTTC; cdr3_aa: CASSPFIGRERNIQYF